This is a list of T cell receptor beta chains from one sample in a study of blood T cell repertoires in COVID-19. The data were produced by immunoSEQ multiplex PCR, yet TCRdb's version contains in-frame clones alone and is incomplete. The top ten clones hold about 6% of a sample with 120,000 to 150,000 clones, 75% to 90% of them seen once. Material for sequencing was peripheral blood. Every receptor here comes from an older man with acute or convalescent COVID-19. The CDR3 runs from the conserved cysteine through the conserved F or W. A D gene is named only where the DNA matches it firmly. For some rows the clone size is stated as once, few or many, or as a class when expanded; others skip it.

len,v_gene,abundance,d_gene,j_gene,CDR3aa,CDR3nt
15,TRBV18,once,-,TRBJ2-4,CASSHGLEAKNIQYF,TGTGCCAGCTCCCACGGACTTGAAGCCAAAAACATTCAGTACTTC
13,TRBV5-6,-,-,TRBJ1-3,CASSFYSGNTIYF,TGTGCCAGCAGCTTTTACTCTGGAAACACCATATATTTT
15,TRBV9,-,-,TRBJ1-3,CASSASHYSGNTIYF,TGTGCCAGCAGCGCAAGTCACTACTCTGGAAACACCATATATTTT
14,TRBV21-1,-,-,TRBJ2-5,CASSNREARETQYF,TGTGCCAGCAGCAATCGGGAGGCGAGAGAGACCCAGTACTTC
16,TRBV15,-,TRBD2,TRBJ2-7,CATSRGIRGRGYEQYF,TGTGCCACCAGCAGAGGAATCCGCGGGAGAGGCTACGAGCAGTACTTC
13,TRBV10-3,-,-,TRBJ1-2,CAIVGGDGYGYTF,TGTGCCATCGTCGGGGGGGACGGCTATGGCTACACCTTC
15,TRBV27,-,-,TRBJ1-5,CASSPRRVSNQPQHF,TGTGCCAGCAGTCCCCGCAGGGTTAGCAATCAGCCCCAGCATTTT
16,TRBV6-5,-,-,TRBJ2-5,CASSYSGLGSAETQYF,TGTGCCAGCAGTTACAGCGGGCTAGGTAGCGCCGAGACCCAGTACTTC
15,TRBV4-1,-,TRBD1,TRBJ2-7,CASSGGQGVVYEQYF,TGCGCCAGCAGCGGGGGACAGGGTGTAGTTTACGAGCAGTACTTC
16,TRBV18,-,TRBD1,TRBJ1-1,CASSPSRQGESAEAFF,TGTGCCAGCTCACCAAGCAGACAGGGAGAATCTGCTGAAGCTTTCTTT
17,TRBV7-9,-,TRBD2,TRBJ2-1,CASSPGTSGSSYNEQFF,TGTGCCAGCAGCCCAGGGACTAGCGGTAGCTCCTACAATGAGCAGTTCTTC
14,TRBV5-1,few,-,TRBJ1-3,CASSSQRPVPGRDF,TGCGCCAGCAGCTCGCAGCGGCCGGTTCCGGGCCGAGATTTT
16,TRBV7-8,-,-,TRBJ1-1,CASSLVFGRQNTEAFF,TGTGCCAGCAGCTTAGTATTTGGCAGACAGAACACTGAAGCTTTCTTT
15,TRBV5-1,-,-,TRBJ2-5,CASSRGAGNQETQYF,TGCGCCAGCAGTAGGGGCGCGGGGAACCAAGAGACCCAGTACTTC
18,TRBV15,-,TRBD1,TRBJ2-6,CATSRGGTGSSGANVLTF,TGTGCCACCAGCAGAGGGGGGACAGGAAGCTCTGGGGCCAACGTCCTGACTTTC
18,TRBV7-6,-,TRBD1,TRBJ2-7,CASSRAGTGLGRRNEQYF,TGTGCCAGCAGCCGAGCCGGGACAGGGTTAGGTAGACGGAACGAGCAGTACTTC
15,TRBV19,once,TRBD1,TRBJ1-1,CASSLGTGVYTEAFF,TGTGCCAGTAGCCTCGGGACAGGGGTATACACTGAAGCTTTCTTT
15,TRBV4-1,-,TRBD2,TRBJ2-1,CASSRTSGSIYEQFF,TGCGCCAGCAGCCGGACTAGCGGGAGTATCTATGAGCAGTTCTTC
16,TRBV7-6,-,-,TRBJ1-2,CASSLVGTKTNYGYTF,TGTGCCAGCAGCTTAGTTGGCACCAAAACTAACTATGGCTACACCTTC
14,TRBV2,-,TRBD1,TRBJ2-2,CASSDGTGSGELFF,TGTGCCAGCAGTGATGGGACAGGATCCGGGGAGCTGTTTTTT
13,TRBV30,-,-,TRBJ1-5,CAWGARDNQPQHF,TGTGCCTGGGGTGCCAGGGACAATCAGCCCCAGCATTTT
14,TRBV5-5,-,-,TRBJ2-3,CASSLVLAADTQYF,TGTGCCAGCAGCTTGGTCCTGGCAGCAGATACGCAGTATTTT
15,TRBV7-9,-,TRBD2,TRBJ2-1,CASSQTSGSYNEQFF,TGTGCCAGCAGCCAGACTAGCGGGAGTTACAATGAGCAGTTCTTC
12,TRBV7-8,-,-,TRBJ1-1,CASSSPLLEAFF,TGTGCCAGCAGCTCGCCGTTGCTCGAGGCTTTCTTT
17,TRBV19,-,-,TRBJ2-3,CASSKEIWGHRTDTQYF,TGTGCCAGTAGTAAGGAGATTTGGGGACACCGCACAGATACGCAGTATTTT
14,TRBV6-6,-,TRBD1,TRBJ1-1,CASSSQGMNTEAFF,TGTGCCAGCAGTTCACAGGGGATGAACACTGAAGCTTTCTTT
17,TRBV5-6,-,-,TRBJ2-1,CASSLSRLVSSYNEQFF,TGTGCCAGCAGCTTGTCTCGACTAGTGTCGTCCTACAATGAGCAGTTCTTC
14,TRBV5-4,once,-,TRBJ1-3,CASSYRASGNTIYF,TGTGCCAGCAGTTACAGGGCCTCTGGAAACACCATATATTTT
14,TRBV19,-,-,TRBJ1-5,CASSIGGSNQPQHF,TGTGCCAGTAGTATCGGGGGGAGCAATCAGCCCCAGCATTTT
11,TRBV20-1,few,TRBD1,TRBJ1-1,CSARGIRDRIF,TGCAGTGCTAGAGGAATTCGGGACAGGATCTTT
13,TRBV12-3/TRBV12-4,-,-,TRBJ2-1,CASSSSNDDYEFF,TGTGCCAGCAGTTCCAGCAACGACGACTATGAGTTCTTC
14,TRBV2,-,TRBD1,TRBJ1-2,CASSADRGRGGYTF,TGTGCCAGCAGTGCGGACAGGGGGCGAGGAGGGTACACCTTC
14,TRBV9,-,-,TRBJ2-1,CASSHDYSYNEQFF,TGTGCCAGCAGCCATGACTACTCCTACAATGAGCAGTTCTTC
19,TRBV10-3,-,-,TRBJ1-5,CAISEFAPSLTGLGQPQHF,TGTGCCATCAGTGAGTTCGCACCTTCATTAACAGGTTTAGGACAGCCCCAGCATTTT
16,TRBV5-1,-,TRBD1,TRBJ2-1,CASSFSGQGAYNEQFF,TGCGCCAGCAGCTTTTCGGGACAGGGGGCCTACAATGAGCAGTTCTTC
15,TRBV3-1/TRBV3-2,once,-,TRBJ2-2,CASSQRQANTGELFF,TGTGCCAGCAGCCAAAGACAAGCGAACACCGGGGAGCTGTTTTTT
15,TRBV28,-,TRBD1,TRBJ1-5,CASSSPGQGRQPQHF,TGTGCCAGCAGTTCCCCGGGACAGGGACGGCAGCCCCAGCATTTT
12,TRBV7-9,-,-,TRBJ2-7,CASSLAIYEQYF,TGTGCCAGCAGCTTAGCTATATACGAGCAGTACTTC